This T cell receptor (beta chain) was sequenced during a study of control samples from healthy donors and cancer patients. The method was immunoSEQ multiplex PCR; TCRdb's version includes in-frame clones alone and lacks a portion of them. This repertoire shows 100,000 to 150,000 clones, around 87% found once; its top ten account for more than 6.5%. Material: blood. This clonotype originated in a man aged 35 to 55 in good health.

The CDR3 spells CATSSVRDGNTEAFF. CDR3 bases: TGTGCCACCAGTTCCGTCCGGGACGGGAACACTGAAGCTTTCTTT. V and J are TRBV24-1 and TRBJ1-1, with D perhaps matching TRBD1 (5 bases). This CDR3 contains 15 residues. Per germline, CDR1 KGHDR and CDR2 SFDVKD. Trimming shortened V by 6 bases and J by 1 base, and 14 bases separated the two germline ends.